These 13 T cell receptor beta chains share one sample of origin, sequenced in a study of radiation and T cells in renal cell carcinoma. Time point given: blood 2 weeks post-SBRT. The treatment denotes: 15 Gy SBRT to primary tumor, nephrectomy 4 weeks later. Sequencing was performed with immunoSEQ multiplex PCR; in TCRdb, only in-frame clones are kept and a portion is missing. Seen here are roughly 130,000 clones, 81% observed once, and the top ten hold 1.9%. The sample was blood, taken from a patient whose treatment included radiotherapy and nephrectomy. These receptors originate from a woman in her fifties or sixties with renal cell carcinoma.

The chain employs TRBV5-1 and TRBJ2-3, with D perhaps TRBD1 (6 bases). Germline CDR1 reads SGHRS; CDR2 reads YFSETQ. This CDR3 has 15 amino acids. Trimming removed 1 base from V and 0 bases from J, with 9 bases in between. CDR3 in amino acids: CASSLPGQSTDTQYF. The CDR3 DNA sequence: TGCGCCAGCAGCTTGCCAGGACAGAGCACAGATACGCAGTATTTT.

In its sample, this clone was seen once. This sequence joins TRBV19 and TRBJ2-7, with unresolved D. Germline CDR1 reads LNHDA; CDR2 reads SQIVND (reference sequence). V was pared by 7 bases and J by 6 bases, with 19 bases between. The CDR3 loop spans 14 amino acids. This CDR3 reads CASIGPPGSPEQYF. The CDR3 nucleotides read TGTGCCAGTATTGGGCCCCCAGGTTCCCCCGAGCAGTACTTC.

The V gene is TRBV9, the J gene TRBJ1-2; no definite D call. The germline gives CDR1 SGDLS, CDR2 YYNGEE. The ends were cut back, 2 bases at V and 0 bases at J, with 14 bases in the middle. The CDR3 consists of 16 residues. The CDR3 region has the DNA TGTGCCAGCAGCGTTGATCCCAACAGCTCTAACTATGGCTACACCTTC. Protein sequence: CASSVDPNSSNYGYTF.

The chain recombines TRBV5-1 with TRBJ2-7; the D is unclear. This CDR3 comprises 16 residues. The germline gives CDR1 SGHRS, CDR2 YFSETQ. Trimming cost V 0 bases and J 0 bases, with 13 bases left between them. DNA for the CDR3: TGCGCCAGCAGCTTGGACAGAAGGGCACTCTCCTACGAGCAGTACTTC. Protein product: CASSLDRRALSYEQYF.

The chain joins TRBV5-8 to TRBJ1-5; no definite D call. This CDR3 comprises 16 residues. Germline V gives CDR1 SGHTS, CDR2 YDEGEE. Trimming shortened V by 4 bases and J by 2 bases, and 16 bases separated the two germline ends. CDR3 sequence (DNA): TGTGCCAGCAGCGTTAGACTGGGTAAGGGCAATCAGCCCCAGCATTTT. The encoded protein is CASSVRLGKGNQPQHF. The full variable domain, its missing parts supplied by reference TRBV5-8 and TRBJ1-5, is EAGVTQSPTHLIKTRGQQATLRCSPISGHTSVYWYQQALGLGLQFLLWYDEGEERNRGNFPPRFSGRQFPNYSSELNVNALELEDSALYLCASSVRLGKGNQPQHFGDGTRLSIL.

The chain carries TRBV5-1 and TRBJ1-1; 10 nucleotides align to TRBD1. Unmatched junction bases numbered 4, after V lost 4 bases and J lost 4 bases. From germline, CDR1 is SGHRS and CDR2 YFSETQ. The CDR3 is 14 residues long. In DNA form, the CDR3 reads TGCGCCAGCAGCCACGGGACAGGGGCCACTGAAGCTTTCTTT. This gives the protein CASSHGTGATEAFF.

CDR3 sequence reads: CSVEQVNDEKLFF. The CDR3 bases are TGCAGCGTTGAGCAGGTCAACGATGAAAAACTGTTTTTT. The chain couples TRBV29-1 to TRBJ1-4; D gene uncertain. The germline V and J ends were trimmed by 3 bases and 6 bases, with 11 bases remaining between them. Germline V gene sequence: CDR1 SQVTM, CDR2 ANQGSEA. This CDR3 is 13 amino acids long.

The chain is built from TRBV7-9 and TRBJ2-3, with a weak D call TRBD1 (5 bases). V gave up 6 bases and J gave up 3 bases, with 7 bases separating them. The CDR3 covers 12 residues. Per the germline V gene, CDR1 is SEHNR and CDR2 is FQNEAQ (reference sequence). CDR3 residues: CASSRGTDTQYF. The CDR3 DNA follows: TGTGCCAGCAGTAGGGGAACAGATACGCAGTATTTT. Full variable domain (remainder filled in from reference TRBV7-9 and TRBJ2-3): DTGVSQNPRHKITKRGQNVTFRCDPISEHNRLYWYRQTLGQGPEFLTYFQNEAQLEKSRLLSDRFSAERPKGSFSTLEIQRTEQGDSAMYLCASSRGTDTQYFGPGTRLTVL.

V usage is TRBV7-9 and J usage is TRBJ2-2; D is uncertain. Germline CDR1 is SEHNR and CDR2 is FQNEAQ (reference sequence). Between the trimmed V and J ends, which lost 5 bases and 1 base, there was a span of 8 bases. The CDR3 loop spans 14 amino acids. The CDR3 here is CASSPDWNTGELFF. The CDR3 region has the DNA TGTGCCAGCAGCCCCGACTGGAACACCGGGGAGCTGTTTTTT.

The J gene is TRBJ1-6, the V gene TRBV6-1; TRBD1 agrees at 10 bases. V was pared by 6 bases and J by 12 bases, with 8 bases of the junction left unmatched. CDR1 is MNHNS, CDR2 SASEGT, per germline. The CDR3 spans 14 residues. CDR3 loop: CASRSRTGGGPLHF. CDR3 DNA sequence: TGTGCCAGCAGAAGCCGGACAGGGGGAGGACCCCTCCACTTT.

The chain uses TRBV11-2 and TRBJ2-1; D gene ambiguous. Germline CDR1 is SGHAT and CDR2 is FQNNGV. The germline V and J ends were trimmed by 5 bases and 8 bases, with 10 bases remaining between them. CDR3 size: 12 residues. The CDR3 region has the DNA TGTGCCAGCAGCAGACAAAAGGATGAGCAGTTCTTC. This encodes CASSRQKDEQFF.

The chain combines TRBV7-3 with TRBJ2-6; the D is unclear. The CDR3 runs to 16 residues. V was trimmed by 4 bases and J by 0 bases, leaving 10 bases between them. CDR1 and CDR2 from the germline V gene are SGHTA and FQGTGA. The CDR3 DNA is TGTGCCAGCAGCTCCTCCCAGCACTCTGGGGCCAACGTCCTGACTTTC. Its protein is CASSSSQHSGANVLTF.

The chain joins TRBV5-4 to TRBJ2-3; no firm D call. The CDR3 spans 15 residues. Deletions cut 1 base from V and 6 bases from J, with 15 bases between. Germline CDR1 reads SGHNT; CDR2 reads YYREEE (reference sequence). The CDR3 nucleotides are TGTGCCAGCAGCTTGTTTCGAATCGAGGCGGATACGCAGTATTTT. It yields the protein CASSLFRIEADTQYF.